These 5 T cell receptor beta chains share one sample of origin, sequenced in a study of blood T cell repertoires in COVID-19. Generated by immunoSEQ multiplex PCR, the TCRdb table keeps only in-frame clones and is missing some. The data show 150,000 to 200,000 clones, around 80% seen once. The source material was PBMCs or T cells enriched from blood (not recorded which). The origin of the receptors is a man in his forties or fifties who had recovered from COVID-19.

The chain links TRBV7-3 to TRBJ2-1; the D gene is possibly TRBD2 (6 bases). Germline V CDR1 and CDR2: SGHTA, FQGTGA. Trimming removed 0 bases from V and 9 bases from J, with 15 bases in between. The CDR3 loop spans 15 amino acids. For the CDR3, the DNA is TGTGCCAGCAGCTTAACTGGACTGGAGGGTGGTGAGCAGTTCTTC. This sequence encodes CASSLTGLEGGEQFF. Based on the CDR3 plus reference TRBV7-3 and TRBJ2-1, the full variable domain is GAGVSQTPSNKVTEKGKYVELRCDPISGHTALYWYRQSLGQGPEFLIYFQGTGAADDSGLPNDRFFAVRPEGSVSTLKIQRTERGDSAVYLCASSLTGLEGGEQFFGPGTRLTVL.

In this sample, this clone turned up a few times. The J gene is TRBJ1-1, the V gene TRBV6-5, with D unclear. Germline V gene lookup returns CDR1 MNHEY and CDR2 SVGAGI. V shed 6 bases and J shed 4 bases, with 15 bases lying between them. The CDR3 has 14 amino acids. DNA of the CDR3: TGTGCCAGCAGCCGCGGGCCAGATGGCACTGAAGCTTTCTTT. Translation: CASSRGPDGTEAFF.

J is TRBJ1-2 and V is TRBV12-5; D perhaps matches TRBD1 (5 bases). Trimming cost V 1 base and J 8 bases, with 29 bases left between them. The germline V gene has CDR1 LGHNT and CDR2 FRNRAP. This CDR3 is 19 amino acids long. The CDR3: CASGLALPGDSTPKGGYTF. The DNA for the CDR3 is TGTGCTAGTGGTTTGGCATTGCCGGGAGACTCAACTCCCAAGGGGGGCTACACCTTC.

The genes are TRBV7-8 and TRBJ2-2, with D perhaps matching TRBD2 (5 bases). The CDR3 is 15 residues long. V lost 5 bases and J lost 1, with 11 bases in between. The germline V gene has CDR1 SGHVS and CDR2 FQNEAQ. The CDR3 DNA is TGTGCCAGCAGCCAGCCGGGGAAGAACACCGGGGAGCTGTTTTTT. Its protein product is CASSQPGKNTGELFF.

This chain uses TRBV3-1 (or the pseudogene TRBV3-2) with TRBJ2-7, with 7 positions matching TRBD1. Germline V lookup: CDR1 LGHDT, CDR2 YNNKEL (reference sequence). This CDR3 comprises 14 residues. J was trimmed by 3 bases and V by 4 bases; bases with no gene match: 6. The CDR3 sequence is CASSRAGGNYEQYF. In DNA, the CDR3 is TGTGCCAGCAGCCGGGCAGGGGGAAACTACGAGCAGTACTTC.